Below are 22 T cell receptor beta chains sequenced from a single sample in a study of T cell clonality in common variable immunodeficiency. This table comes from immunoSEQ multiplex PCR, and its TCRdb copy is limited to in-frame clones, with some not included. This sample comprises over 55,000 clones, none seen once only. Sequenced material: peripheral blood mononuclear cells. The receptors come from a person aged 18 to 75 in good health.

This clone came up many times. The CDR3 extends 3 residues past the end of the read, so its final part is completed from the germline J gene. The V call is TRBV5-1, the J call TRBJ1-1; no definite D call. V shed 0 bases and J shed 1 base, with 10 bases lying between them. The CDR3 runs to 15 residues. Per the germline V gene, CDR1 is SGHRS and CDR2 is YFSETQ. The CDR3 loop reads CASSLGGSGNTEAFF. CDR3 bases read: TGCGCCAGCAGCTTGGGAGGGAGCGGGAACACTGAA.

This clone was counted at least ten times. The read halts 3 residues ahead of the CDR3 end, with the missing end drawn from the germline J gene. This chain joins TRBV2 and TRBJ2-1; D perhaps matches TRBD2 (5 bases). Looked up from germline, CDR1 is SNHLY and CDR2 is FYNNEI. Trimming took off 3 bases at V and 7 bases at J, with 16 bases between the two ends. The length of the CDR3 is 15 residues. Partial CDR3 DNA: TGTGCCAGCAGTGAGATAAGCGGTTTAGATAATGAG. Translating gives CASSEISGLDNE. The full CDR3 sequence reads CASSEISGLDNEQFF.

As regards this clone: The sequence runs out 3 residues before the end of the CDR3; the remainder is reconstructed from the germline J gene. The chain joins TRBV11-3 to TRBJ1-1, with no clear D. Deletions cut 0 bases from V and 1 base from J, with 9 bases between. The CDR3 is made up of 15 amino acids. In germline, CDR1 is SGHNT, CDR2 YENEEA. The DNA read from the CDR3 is TGTGCCAGCAGCTTAGATCAGATCAAGAACACTGAA. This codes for CASSLDQIKNTE. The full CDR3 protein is CASSLDQIKNTEAFF.

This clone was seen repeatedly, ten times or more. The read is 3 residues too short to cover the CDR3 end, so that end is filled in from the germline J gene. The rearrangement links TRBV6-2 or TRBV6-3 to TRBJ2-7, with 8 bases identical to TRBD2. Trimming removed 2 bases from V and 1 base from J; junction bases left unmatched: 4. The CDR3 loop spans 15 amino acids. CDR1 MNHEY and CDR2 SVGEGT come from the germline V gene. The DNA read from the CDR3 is TGTGCCAGCAGTTACAAAGCGGGAGCGTCCTACGAG. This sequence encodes CASSYKAGASYE. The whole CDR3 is CASSYKAGASYEQYF.

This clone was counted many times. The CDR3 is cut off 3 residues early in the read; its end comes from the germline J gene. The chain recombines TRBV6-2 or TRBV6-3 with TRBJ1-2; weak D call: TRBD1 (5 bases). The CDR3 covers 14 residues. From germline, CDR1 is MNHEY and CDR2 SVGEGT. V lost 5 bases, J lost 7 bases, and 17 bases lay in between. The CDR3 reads CASSRSPGSRGYTF. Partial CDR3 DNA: TGTGCCAGCAGTCGAAGCCCAGGGTCGCGTGGC.

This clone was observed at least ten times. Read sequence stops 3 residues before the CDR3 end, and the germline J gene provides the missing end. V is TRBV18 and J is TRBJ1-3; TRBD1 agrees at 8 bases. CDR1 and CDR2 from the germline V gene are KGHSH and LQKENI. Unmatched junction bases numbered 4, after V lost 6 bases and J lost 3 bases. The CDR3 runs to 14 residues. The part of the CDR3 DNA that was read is TGTGCCAGCTCGTCGGACAGGGTTGGAAACACC. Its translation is CASSSDRVGNT. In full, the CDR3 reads CASSSDRVGNTIYF.

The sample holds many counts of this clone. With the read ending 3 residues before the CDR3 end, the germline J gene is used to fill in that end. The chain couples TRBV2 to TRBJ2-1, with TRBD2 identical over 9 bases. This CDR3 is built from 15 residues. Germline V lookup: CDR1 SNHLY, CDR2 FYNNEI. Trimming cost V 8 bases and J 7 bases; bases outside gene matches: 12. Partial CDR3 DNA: TGTGCCAGCTCTTTCGCTAGCGGGATCAGGAATGAG. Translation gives CASSFASGIRNE. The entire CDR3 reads CASSFASGIRNEQFF.

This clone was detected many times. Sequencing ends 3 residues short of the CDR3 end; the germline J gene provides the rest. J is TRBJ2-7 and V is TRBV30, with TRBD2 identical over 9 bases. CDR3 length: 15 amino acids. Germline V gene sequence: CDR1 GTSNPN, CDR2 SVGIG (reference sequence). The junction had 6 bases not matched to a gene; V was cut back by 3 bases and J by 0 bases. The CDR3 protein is CAWRASGISSYEQYF. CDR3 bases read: TGTGCCTGGAGGGCTAGCGGGATCAGCTCCTACGAG.

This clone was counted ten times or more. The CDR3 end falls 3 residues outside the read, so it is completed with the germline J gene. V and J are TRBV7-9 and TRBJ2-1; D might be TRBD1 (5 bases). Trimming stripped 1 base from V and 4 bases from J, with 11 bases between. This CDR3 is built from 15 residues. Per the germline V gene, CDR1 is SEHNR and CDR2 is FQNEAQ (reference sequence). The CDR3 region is CASSLGTPTYNEQFF. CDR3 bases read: TGTGCCAGCAGCTTAGGGACACCTACTTACAATGAG.

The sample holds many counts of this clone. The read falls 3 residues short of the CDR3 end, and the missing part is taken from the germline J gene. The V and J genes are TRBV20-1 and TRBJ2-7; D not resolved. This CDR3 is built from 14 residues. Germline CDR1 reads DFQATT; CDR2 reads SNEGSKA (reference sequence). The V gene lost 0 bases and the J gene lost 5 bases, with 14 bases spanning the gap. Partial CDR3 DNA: TGCAGTGCTAGAGATCCCCGGAGTCGGGACGAG. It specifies CSARDPRSRDE. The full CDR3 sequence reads CSARDPRSRDEQYF.

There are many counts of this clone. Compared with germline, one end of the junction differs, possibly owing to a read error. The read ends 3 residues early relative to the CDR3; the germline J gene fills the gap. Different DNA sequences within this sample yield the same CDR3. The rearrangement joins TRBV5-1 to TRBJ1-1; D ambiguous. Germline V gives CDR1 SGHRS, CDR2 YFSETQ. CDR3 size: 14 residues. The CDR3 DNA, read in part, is TGCGCCAGCAGTTTGGTAGGCAGGCACACTGAA. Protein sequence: CASSLVGRHTE. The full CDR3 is CASSLVGRHTEAFF.

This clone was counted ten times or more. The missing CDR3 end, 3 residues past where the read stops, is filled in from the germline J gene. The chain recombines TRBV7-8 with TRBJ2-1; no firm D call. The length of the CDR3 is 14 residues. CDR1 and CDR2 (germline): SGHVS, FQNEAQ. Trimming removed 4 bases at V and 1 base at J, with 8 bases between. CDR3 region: CASSSTHSYNEQFF. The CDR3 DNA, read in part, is TGTGCCAGCAGCTCGACTCATTCCTACAATGAG.

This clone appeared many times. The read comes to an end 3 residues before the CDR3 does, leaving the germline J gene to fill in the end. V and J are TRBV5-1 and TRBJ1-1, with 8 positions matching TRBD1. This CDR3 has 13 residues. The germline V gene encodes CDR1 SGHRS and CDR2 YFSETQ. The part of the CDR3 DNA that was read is TGCGCCAGCAGCTTGGCAGGGGGCGCTTTA. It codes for CASSLAGGAL. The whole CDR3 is CASSLAGGALAFF.

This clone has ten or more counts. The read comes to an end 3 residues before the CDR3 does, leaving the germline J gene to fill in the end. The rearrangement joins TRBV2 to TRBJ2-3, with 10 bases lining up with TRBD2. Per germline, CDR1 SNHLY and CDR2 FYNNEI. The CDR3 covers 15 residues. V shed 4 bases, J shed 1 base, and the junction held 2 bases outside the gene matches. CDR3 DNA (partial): TGTGCCAGCAGTGGTCTAGCGGGAGGCACAGATACG. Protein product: CASSGLAGGTDT. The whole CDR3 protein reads CASSGLAGGTDTQYF.

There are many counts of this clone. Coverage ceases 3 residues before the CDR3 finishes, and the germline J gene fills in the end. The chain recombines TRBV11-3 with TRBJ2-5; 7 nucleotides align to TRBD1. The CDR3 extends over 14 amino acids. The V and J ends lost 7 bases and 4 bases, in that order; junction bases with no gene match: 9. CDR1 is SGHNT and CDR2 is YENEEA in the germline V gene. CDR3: CASTRTGDGETQYF. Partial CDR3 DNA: TGTGCCAGCACCCGAACAGGGGATGGAGAGACC.

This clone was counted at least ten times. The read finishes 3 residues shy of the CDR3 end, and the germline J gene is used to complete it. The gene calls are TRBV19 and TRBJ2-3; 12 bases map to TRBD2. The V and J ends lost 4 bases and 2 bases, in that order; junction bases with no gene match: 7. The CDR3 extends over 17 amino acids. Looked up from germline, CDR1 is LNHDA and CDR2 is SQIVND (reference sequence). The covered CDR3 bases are TGTGCCAGTAGTACAATTGGACTAGCGGGACTCACAGATACG. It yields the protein CASSTIGLAGLTDT. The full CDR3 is CASSTIGLAGLTDTQYF.

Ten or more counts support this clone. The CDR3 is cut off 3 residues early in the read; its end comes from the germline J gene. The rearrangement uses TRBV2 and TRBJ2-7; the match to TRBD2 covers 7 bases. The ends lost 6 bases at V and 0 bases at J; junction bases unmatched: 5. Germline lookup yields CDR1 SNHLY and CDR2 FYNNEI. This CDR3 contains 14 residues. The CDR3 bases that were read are TGTGCCAGCAGGACGCGGGAGAGCTCCTACGAG. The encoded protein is CASRTRESSYE. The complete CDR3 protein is CASRTRESSYEQYF.

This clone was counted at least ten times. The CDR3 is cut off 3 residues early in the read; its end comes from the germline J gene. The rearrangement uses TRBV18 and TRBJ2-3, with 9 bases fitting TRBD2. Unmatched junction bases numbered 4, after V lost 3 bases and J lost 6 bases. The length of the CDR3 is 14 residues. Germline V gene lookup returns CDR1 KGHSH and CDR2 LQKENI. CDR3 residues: CASSPSGSADTQYF. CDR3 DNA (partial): TGTGCCAGCTCACCTAGCGGGAGCGCGGATACG.

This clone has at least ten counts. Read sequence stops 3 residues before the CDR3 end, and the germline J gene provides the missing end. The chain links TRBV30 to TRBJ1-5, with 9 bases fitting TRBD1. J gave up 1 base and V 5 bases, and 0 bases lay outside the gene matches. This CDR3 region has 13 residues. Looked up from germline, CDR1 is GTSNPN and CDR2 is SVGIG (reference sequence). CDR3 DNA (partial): TGTGCCTGGGGGACAGGGAGCAATCAGCCC. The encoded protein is CAWGTGSNQP. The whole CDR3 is CAWGTGSNQPQHF.

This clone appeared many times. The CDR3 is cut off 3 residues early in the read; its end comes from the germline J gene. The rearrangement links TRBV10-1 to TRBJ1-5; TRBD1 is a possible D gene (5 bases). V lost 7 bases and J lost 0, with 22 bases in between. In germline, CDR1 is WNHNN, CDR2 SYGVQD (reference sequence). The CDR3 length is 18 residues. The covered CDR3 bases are TGCGCCAGCACCAACCACAGTCCGGGGGAAGGTAGCAATCAGCCC. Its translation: CASTNHSPGEGSNQP. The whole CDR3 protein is CASTNHSPGEGSNQPQHF.

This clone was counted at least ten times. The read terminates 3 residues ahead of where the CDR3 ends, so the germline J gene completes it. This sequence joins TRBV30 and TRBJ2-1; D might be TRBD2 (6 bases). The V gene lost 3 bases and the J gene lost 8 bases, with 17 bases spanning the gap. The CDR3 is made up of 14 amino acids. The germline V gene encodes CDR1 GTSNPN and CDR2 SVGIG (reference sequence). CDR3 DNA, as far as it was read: TGTGCCTGGAGGGGCCTGGGGGGAGGTGATGAG. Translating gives CAWRGLGGGDE. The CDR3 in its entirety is CAWRGLGGGDEQFF.

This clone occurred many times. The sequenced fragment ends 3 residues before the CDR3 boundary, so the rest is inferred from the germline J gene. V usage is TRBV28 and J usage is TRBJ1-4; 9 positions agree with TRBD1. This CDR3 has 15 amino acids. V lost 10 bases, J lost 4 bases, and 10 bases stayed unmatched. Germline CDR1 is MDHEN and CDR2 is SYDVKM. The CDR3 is CATITPGQGNEKLFF. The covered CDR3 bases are TGTGCCACCATAACGCCGGGACAGGGTAATGAAAAA.